These T cell receptor beta chains were read from a single sample in a study of blood T cell repertoires in COVID-19. The method was immunoSEQ multiplex PCR; TCRdb's version includes in-frame clones alone and lacks a portion of them. The table lists 150,000 or so clones, 70% to 90% of them singletons, with 3% in the top ten. Sequencing was performed on peripheral blood. The receptors here all came from a woman aged 35 to 49 with active or convalescent COVID-19. Each CDR3 is given with its conserved first and last residue. A D gene is named only where the DNA matches it firmly. Size is omitted from some rows. Given values are once, few, many or a class for expanded clones.

j_call clone_size d_call cdr3_length v_call cdr3_aa cdr3_nt
TRBJ2-1 NA NA 13 TRBV3-1/TRBV3-2 CASSQLARNEQFF TGTGCCAGCAGCCAACTAGCGAGGAATGAGCAGTTCTTC
TRBJ1-2 NA NA 16 TRBV4-1 CASSQDGEWGDYGYTF TGCGCCAGCAGCCAAGACGGGGAGTGGGGGGACTATGGCTACACCTTC
TRBJ2-7 NA TRBD1 13 TRBV7-9 CASSLTTGAEQYF TGTGCCAGCAGCCTAACGACAGGGGCCGAGCAGTACTTC
TRBJ1-2 NA NA 15 TRBV19 CASTPRGRGIYGYTF TGTGCCAGTACCCCTCGGGGGAGAGGTATCTATGGCTACACCTTC
TRBJ1-5 NA NA 13 TRBV6-5 CASSLTGNQPQHF TGTGCCAGCAGCCTAACAGGGAATCAGCCCCAGCATTTT
TRBJ1-1 NA NA 14 TRBV28 CASTPMGGNTEAFF TGTGCCAGCACCCCAATGGGGGGGAACACTGAAGCTTTCTTT
TRBJ1-1 NA TRBD1 13 TRBV18 CASSPRGRTEAFF TGTGCCAGCTCACCTAGGGGGCGGACTGAAGCTTTCTTT
TRBJ1-4 NA TRBD1 15 TRBV4-3 CASSPQGTGSEKLFF TGCGCCAGCAGCCCCCAGGGGACAGGGAGTGAAAAACTGTTTTTT
TRBJ1-6 NA TRBD1 14 TRBV19 CASRTTGKNSPLHF TGTGCCAGTAGAACGACAGGGAAAAATTCACCCCTCCACTTT
TRBJ2-7 NA NA 14 TRBV6-2/TRBV6-3 CASSYSGGQGEQYF TGTGCCAGCAGTTACTCTGGAGGGCAGGGCGAGCAGTACTTC
TRBJ1-1 NA TRBD1 14 TRBV2 CASLTDRVSTEAFF TGTGCCAGCCTTACCGACAGGGTTAGCACTGAAGCTTTCTTT
TRBJ1-1 once NA 13 TRBV6-5 CASTPLASAEAFF TGTGCCAGCACCCCCCTCGCTTCGGCTGAAGCTTTCTTT
TRBJ1-6 NA NA 15 TRBV2 CASSYGGESNSPLHF TGTGCCAGCAGTTACGGGGGGGAGTCTAATTCACCCCTCCACTTT
TRBJ2-7 NA NA 14 TRBV11-2 CASSFAGGPYEQYF TGTGCCAGCAGCTTCGCCGGGGGTCCATACGAGCAGTACTTC
TRBJ2-1 NA NA 10 TRBV12-3/TRBV12-4 CASSFSEQFF TGTGCCAGCAGTTTCAGTGAGCAGTTCTTC
TRBJ2-7 NA TRBD2 15 TRBV28 CASSLSVGGAYEQYF TGTGCCAGCAGTTTATCTGTCGGGGGGGCCTACGAGCAGTACTTC
TRBJ2-1 once NA 14 TRBV3-1/TRBV3-2 CASSQAEVGNEQFF TGTGCCAGCAGCCAAGCGGAGGTTGGCAATGAGCAGTTCTTC
TRBJ1-6 few NA 15 TRBV19 CASTNGLLSGSPLHF TGTGCCAGTACCAACGGGCTCTTAAGCGGGTCACCCCTCCACTTT
TRBJ1-1 NA TRBD1 13 TRBV18 CASSPGQGTEAFF TGTGCCAGCTCACCAGGACAGGGGACTGAAGCTTTCTTT
TRBJ2-7 once NA 15 TRBV7-8 CASSLQVSDTYEQYF TGTGCCAGCAGCTTACAAGTTTCGGACACCTACGAGCAGTACTTC
TRBJ1-1 NA NA 16 TRBV3-1/TRBV3-2 CASSQGSSRMNTEAFF TGTGCCAGCAGCCAAGGATCCAGCAGGATGAACACTGAAGCTTTCTTT
TRBJ1-1 NA NA 13 TRBV28 CASSLGANTEAFF TGTGCCAGCAGTTTAGGGGCGAACACTGAAGCTTTCTTT
TRBJ1-6 NA TRBD1 20 TRBV18 CASSHFRDRASIAINSPLHF TGTGCCAGCTCACACTTCCGGGACAGGGCCTCGATTGCGATTAATTCACCCCTCCACTTT
TRBJ1-2 NA NA 12 TRBV7-2 CAGQQGNYGYTF TGTGCCGGGCAACAGGGAAACTATGGCTACACCTTC
TRBJ2-5 NA TRBD2 15 TRBV7-2 CASSLGGGAVETQYF TGTGCCAGCAGCTTAGGCGGGGGGGCTGTGGAGACCCAGTACTTC
TRBJ2-7 NA NA 16 TRBV28 CASSLGQGGKSYEQYF TGTGCCAGCAGTTTAGGGCAGGGGGGTAAGTCCTACGAGCAGTACTTC
TRBJ2-1 NA NA 14 TRBV27 CASTITPIYGEQFF TGTGCCAGCACAATAACTCCCATCTATGGTGAGCAGTTCTTC
TRBJ1-4 NA NA 14 TRBV18 CASSRETEGEKLFF TGTGCCAGCTCCCGGGAGACAGAGGGTGAAAAACTGTTTTTT
TRBJ1-1 NA TRBD1 14 TRBV28 CASSVRQGRAEAFF TGTGCCAGCAGTGTTCGACAGGGTAGGGCTGAAGCTTTCTTT
TRBJ1-1 NA NA 12 TRBV28 CASSLQDTEAFF TGTGCCAGCAGTTTACAGGACACTGAAGCTTTCTTT
TRBJ2-5 NA TRBD1 16 TRBV5-1 CASSQSKQGAKETQYF TGCGCCAGCAGCCAGAGCAAACAGGGGGCTAAAGAGACCCAGTACTTC
TRBJ1-4 NA NA 14 TRBV27 CASSLFRGGEKLFF TGTGCCAGCAGTTTATTCCGAGGCGGTGAAAAACTGTTTTTT
TRBJ2-2 NA NA 14 TRBV18 CASSPGQPAGELFF TGTGCCAGCTCACCTGGACAACCCGCTGGGGAGCTGTTTTTT
TRBJ2-2 few TRBD1 15 TRBV19 CASSSDRAGTGELFF TGTGCCAGTAGTAGCGACAGGGCGGGCACCGGGGAGCTGTTTTTT
TRBJ2-2 NA TRBD2 16 TRBV7-8 CASSRLAGGRTGELFF TGTGCCAGCAGCAGGCTAGCGGGAGGTCGGACCGGGGAGCTGTTTTTT
TRBJ2-1 NA NA 12 TRBV18 CASSPSVNEQFF TGTGCCAGCTCACCGTCAGTAAATGAGCAGTTCTTC
TRBJ1-6 NA TRBD1 14 TRBV3-1/TRBV3-2 CASSPDRPNSPLHF TGTGCCAGCAGCCCGGACAGGCCTAATTCACCCCTCCACTTT
TRBJ2-1 NA TRBD2 16 TRBV7-2 CASSLQGGRALDEQFF TGTGCCAGCAGCTTACAAGGCGGGAGGGCCCTGGATGAGCAGTTCTTC
TRBJ2-2 NA NA 15 TRBV7-2 CASSHRPSGTGELFF TGTGCCAGCAGCCACCGACCGTCGGGCACCGGGGAGCTGTTTTTT
TRBJ2-7 NA TRBD1 15 TRBV11-2 CASSPTTGTSYEQYF TGTGCCAGCAGCCCGACGACAGGGACCTCCTACGAGCAGTACTTC
TRBJ2-2 NA TRBD1 14 TRBV2 CASSEDRGTGELFF TGTGCCAGCAGTGAAGACAGGGGTACCGGGGAGCTGTTTTTT
TRBJ1-2 NA NA 15 TRBV7-2 CASSPEGGRVYGYTF TGTGCCAGCAGCCCCGAGGGGGGGCGCGTCTATGGCTACACCTTC
TRBJ2-3 NA TRBD1 16 TRBV7-9 CASSLRAYRGRDTQYF TGTGCCAGCAGCTTAAGGGCCTACAGGGGGCGGGATACGCAGTATTTT
TRBJ1-1 NA TRBD1 14 TRBV19 CASSRGTGNTEAFF TGTGCCAGTAGTAGGGGGACAGGGAACACTGAAGCTTTCTTT
TRBJ1-4 NA NA 14 TRBV9 CASSVGSSNEKLFF TGTGCCAGCAGCGTAGGTTCTTCTAATGAAAAACTGTTTTTT